This T cell receptor (beta chain) was captured in a study of cytomegalovirus exposure and HLA in healthy donors. Study results and caveats: For TCR beta chains, V- and J-gene trimming was later linked to a missense DCLRE1C variant.

Although they were nominally healthy when sampled, donors likely had unrecorded immune exposures. Points on this clone: Its antigen is not known.

The germline V and J ends were trimmed by 8 bases and 4 bases, with 16 bases remaining between them. The CDR3 spans 14 residues. Germline CDR1 is LNHNV and CDR2 is YYDKDF (reference sequence). The PCR had 60 Vbeta and 13 Jbeta primers. Sequencing used immunoSEQ multiplex PCR; TCRdb keeps in-frame clones, though not all of them. Seen here are more than 95,000 clones, 75% to 85% observed once, and the top ten hold less than 2.5%. This sequence was found in a man aged 50 to 60 in good health and CMV-seronegative. What was sequenced was PBMCs. The gene calls are TRBV15 and TRBJ2-3; D possibly corresponds to TRBD2 (5 bases). The CDR3 DNA sequence: TGTGCCACCCTACAGACCTTCGGGGCAGATACGCAGTATTTT. Its translation is CATLQTFGADTQYF.